The following is a T cell receptor (beta chain) sequence with its context. Its binding antigen is unknown. Base qualities are missing; no much larger clone stands one base away. All donors were healthy Caucasians. Three pairs of female monozygotic twins, all aged roughly 18 to 30 years, were included in the twin cohort. Positive isolation kits from Invitrogen were used to isolate CD4+ and CD8+ T cell populations. The data were taken from a study of identical twins (dated by TCRdb to the mid-2010s). As for the study more broadly: To test whether fetal clonotypes persist, this study deep-sequenced TCR alpha and beta repertoires from monozygotic twins, from unrelated adults of various ages, and from cord blood. To rule out contamination, replicate twin experiments were performed at different times with different library preparation protocols. Study-level results and caveats: In monozygotic twins, recombination models systematically underestimated out-of-frame TCR alpha sharing, but the models matched the sharing seen between unrelated individuals. The excess sharing between twins in beta out-of-frame sequences was weaker because fewer shared sequences reduced the signal-to-noise ratio. Invariant T cells such as MAIT and iNKT could partly confound zero-insertion analyses, although diverse VJ usage argued against such confounding for most clonotypes. Compared with coincidental sharing between unrelated individuals, an excess of low generation-probability sequences was observed among out-of-frame TCR alpha sequences shared between twins. Because the same donors could not be followed over many years, conclusions were based on cross-sectional statistical analysis. Abundant cord blood beta clonotypes carried fewer insertions; young adult naive repertoires showed a weaker similar trend, while memory repertoires showed none.

The CDR3 goes from the cysteine to the phenylalanine over 13 residues. Just CDR3 DNA is preserved here, 39 bases in frame from base 1. Taken from the germline V gene (reference sequence), the CDR1 and CDR2 loops are LNHDA and SQIVND. V is reduced by 10 bases and J by 0 bases, leaving a spacing of 10 bases between them. Library method: 5' RACE. The listed sequencing device is Illumina HiSeq 2000. A universal primer binding site was added through template switching, and the final cDNA carried a unique molecular identifier so that TCR cDNA molecules could be counted accurately. First-strand cDNA for TCR alpha and beta chains was synthesized from specific primers in the conserved constant-segment region. To control for contamination, every cDNA library was double barcoded, receiving both a SMART-Mk sample barcode and Illumina barcodes. TruSeq adapter sequences, together with Illumina sample barcodes, were added in two successive PCR steps. TCR alpha and beta cDNA libraries were sequenced on the Illumina HiSeq platform with custom primers. The source study handled its data this way. Raw reads were processed with MiGEC to extract unique molecular identifiers, and MiXCR was used to determine CDR3 positions. Recombination models were inferred per individual with the repgenHMM and IGoR tools using an EM algorithm. The analysis of shared clonotypes was done with the tcR package in R, with sharing normalized by the product of cloneset sizes. Out-of-frame nonproductive sequences were analyzed to study raw recombination free of thymic and clonal selection effects. The public reads were quality trimmed at Q25 with fastp and then assembled into clones with MiXCR by TCRdb, keeping productive beta chains. CDR3 protein sequences are deduplicated, and each keeps its most common genes and DNA. For this entry, the V and J calls and clone size follow TCRdb and not the study's own pipeline. Across this sample there are about 520,000 distinct CDR3 sequences, with 20% to 25% seen only once. In total, the top ten clones hold under 0.95% of the sample.

The sample was also linked to a second study, of T cells expressing NK-cell markers. As the second publication notes: Seven to nine donors provided sorted CD3+CD56+NKG2C+, CD3+CD56+NKG2C- and CD3+CD56-NKG2C+ T-cell subsets, whose TCR beta-chain repertoires were profiled. Seven of the eight sequenced donors were HCMV-seropositive and one was HCMV-seronegative. To restrict sorting to alphabetaTCR-expressing T cells, an anti-gammadeltaTCR antibody was added in several experiments. For about 6 donors, the dominant CD3+CD56+NKG2C+ clonotypes were among the top 10 CD8+ clonotypes and accounted for about 1.0-7.5% of CD8+ T cells. Those dominant clonotypes were again the most abundant among CD3+CD56-NKG2C+ cells in four donors, at about 25-60.1%. Whether the expanded NKG2C-expressing T cell clones were specific for HCMV antigens remained unclear. Randomly selected healthy volunteers, three men and five women, were used as the eight sequenced donors. To determine HCMV serostatus, a commercial ELISA kit was used to detect HCMV-specific IgG in serum. MIGEC handled demultiplexing of the reads and grouping by UMI, while MiTCR was used to assemble and quantify clonotypes. Only TCR cDNA sequences supported by at least two reads were kept to exclude erroneous sequences. The tcR package was used for downstream repertoire analysis, and clonotypes were matched between fractions using CDR3 nucleotide sequence together with V segment. Antigen specificity was annotated against VDJdb with VDJmatch, allowing one amino acid substitution in CDR3.

The clonotype comes from a woman in her late teens or twenties in good health. Here the chain combines TRBV19 and TRBJ1-5, with the D gene uncertain. Sequenced material: CD4+ T cells sorted from blood. The CDR3 protein: CATTGYSNQPQHF. DNA sequence: TGTGCCACTACGGGTTATAGCAATCAGCCCCAGCATTTT. The entire variable domain, with the stretches around the CDR3 drawn from the reference TRBV19 and TRBJ1-5 proteins, is DGGITQSPKYLFRKEGQNVTLSCEQNLNHDAMYWYRQDPGQGLRLIYYSQIVNDFQKGDIAEGYSVSREKKESFPLTVTSAQKNPTAFYLCATTGYSNQPQHFGDGTRLSIL.